This TCR beta chain stems from a study of blood T cell repertoires in COVID-19. This clone was recorded once. Produced via immunoSEQ multiplex PCR; TCRdb's table is partial and in-frame only. Seen here are roughly 430,000 clones, approximately 91% observed once, and the top ten hold roughly 2%. Sequencing input: PBMCs or T cells enriched from blood (not recorded which). The source is a middle-aged woman with acute COVID-19.

DNA for the CDR3: TGTGCCAGCAGTGATGGGGGCATGGGTAGTGGGGAAGCTTTCTTT. Translating gives CASSDGGMGSGEAFF. The V gene is TRBV2, the J gene TRBJ1-1; perhaps TRBD1 as D (6 bases). CDR1 and CDR2 from the germline V gene are SNHLY and FYNNEI. The CDR3 contains 15 residues. Deletions cut 3 bases from V and 8 bases from J, with 19 bases between.